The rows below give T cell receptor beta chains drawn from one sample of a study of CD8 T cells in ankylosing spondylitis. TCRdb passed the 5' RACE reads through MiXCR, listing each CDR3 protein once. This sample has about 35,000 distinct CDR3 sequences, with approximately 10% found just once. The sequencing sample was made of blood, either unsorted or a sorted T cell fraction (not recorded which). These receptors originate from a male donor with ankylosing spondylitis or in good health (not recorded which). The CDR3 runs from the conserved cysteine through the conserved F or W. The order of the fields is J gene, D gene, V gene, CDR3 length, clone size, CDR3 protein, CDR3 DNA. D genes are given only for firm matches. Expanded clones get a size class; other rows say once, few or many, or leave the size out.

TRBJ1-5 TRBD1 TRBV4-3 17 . CASSQRAFTGGGQPQHF TGCGCCAGCAGCCAAAGGGCCTTTACAGGGGGCGGCCAGCCCCAGCATTTT
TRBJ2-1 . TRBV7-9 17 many CASSFLGWETAYNEQFF TGTGCCAGCAGCTTCCTCGGGTGGGAGACGGCCTACAATGAGCAGTTCTTC
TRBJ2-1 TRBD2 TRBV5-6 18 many CASSLAPGLAGVTNEQFF TGTGCCAGCAGCTTGGCCCCAGGACTAGCGGGAGTTACGAATGAGCAGTTCTTC
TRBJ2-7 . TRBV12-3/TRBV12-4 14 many CASSIGHRDGEQYF TGTGCCAGCAGTATAGGACACCGGGACGGCGAGCAGTACTTC
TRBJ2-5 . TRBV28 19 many CASSWHPDNWSVQPETQYF TGTGCCAGCAGTTGGCACCCAGATAACTGGAGCGTCCAGCCGGAGACCCAGTACTTC
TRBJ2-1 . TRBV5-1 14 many CASSPAEADNEQFF TGCGCCAGCAGCCCAGCGGAGGCGGACAATGAGCAGTTCTTC
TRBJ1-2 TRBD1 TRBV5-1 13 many CASSWGQGYGYTF TGCGCCAGCAGCTGGGGACAGGGCTATGGCTACACCTTC
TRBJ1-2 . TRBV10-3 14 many CAIGRDGANYGYTF TGTGCCATCGGCCGGGACGGAGCTAACTATGGCTACACCTTC
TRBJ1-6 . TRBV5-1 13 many CASKSGDNSPLHF TGCGCCAGCAAATCGGGGGATAATTCACCCCTCCACTTT
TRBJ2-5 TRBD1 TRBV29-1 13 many CSGLGQLRETQYF TGCAGCGGACTGGGACAGTTGAGGGAGACCCAGTACTTC
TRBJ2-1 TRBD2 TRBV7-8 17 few CASSLAPSSGSYNEQFF TGTGCCAGCAGCTTAGCGCCGTCTAGCGGTTCCTACAATGAGCAGTTCTTC
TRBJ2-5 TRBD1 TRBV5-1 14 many CASSFDRVEETQYF TGCGCCAGCAGCTTTGACAGGGTGGAAGAGACCCAGTACTTC
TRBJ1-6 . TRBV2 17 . CASSDSHLSSYNSPLHF TGTGCCAGCAGTGATAGCCATTTGAGCTCCTATAATTCACCCCTCCACTTT
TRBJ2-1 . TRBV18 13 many CASSRTPRNEQFF TGTGCCAGCTCCCGCACCCCTCGTAATGAGCAGTTCTTC
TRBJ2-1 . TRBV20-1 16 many CSARDPGQNVYNEQFF TGCAGTGCTAGAGACCCCGGACAGAACGTATACAATGAGCAGTTCTTC
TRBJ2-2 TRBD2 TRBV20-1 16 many CSARDLRLAVTGELFF TGCAGTGCTAGAGATCTTAGACTAGCGGTCACCGGGGAGCTGTTTTTT
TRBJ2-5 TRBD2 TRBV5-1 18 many CASSLTLTSGRQQETQYF TGCGCCAGCAGCTTAACCCTGACTAGCGGGAGACAACAAGAGACCCAGTACTTC
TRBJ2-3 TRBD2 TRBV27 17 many CASIIRTSGRKTDTQYF TGTGCCAGCATCATACGGACTAGCGGGAGGAAAACAGATACGCAGTATTTT
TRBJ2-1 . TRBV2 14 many CASATGGSYNEQFF TGTGCCAGCGCTACAGGAGGCTCCTACAATGAGCAGTTCTTC
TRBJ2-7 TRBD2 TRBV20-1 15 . CSAELAGGPTSEQYF TGCAGTGCTGAACTAGCGGGAGGGCCGACGAGCGAGCAGTACTTC
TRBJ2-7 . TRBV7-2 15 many CASSLVTGRRDEQYF TGTGCCAGCAGCTTAGTTACCGGGCGGAGGGACGAGCAGTACTTC
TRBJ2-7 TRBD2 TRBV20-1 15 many CSAVSLAGSSYEQYF TGCAGTGCTGTGAGTCTAGCGGGGAGCTCCTACGAGCAGTACTTC
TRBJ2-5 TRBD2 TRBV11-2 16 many CASSLEGRREWETQYF TGTGCCAGCAGCTTAGAGGGGCGGCGGGAGTGGGAGACCCAGTACTTC
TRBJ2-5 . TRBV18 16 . CASSPEAARYQENQYF TGTGCCAGCTCACCAGAGGCGGCTCGGTACCAAGAGAACCAGTACTTC
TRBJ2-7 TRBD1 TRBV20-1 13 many CSARPGQGEVQYF TGCAGTGCTAGACCGGGACAGGGAGAGGTGCAGTACTTC
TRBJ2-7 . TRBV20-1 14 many CSARDYRGAYEQYF TGCAGTGCTAGAGATTATAGGGGGGCCTACGAGCAGTACTTC
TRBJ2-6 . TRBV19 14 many CASKQDSGANVLTF TGTGCCAGTAAACAGGACTCTGGGGCCAACGTCCTGACTTTC
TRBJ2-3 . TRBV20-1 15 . CSATSMGAQTDTQYF TGCAGTGCTACCTCAATGGGGGCGCAAACAGATACGCAGTATTTT
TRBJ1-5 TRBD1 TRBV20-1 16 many CSAWDRRRDSNQPQHF TGCAGTGCTTGGGACAGGCGAAGAGATAGCAATCAGCCCCAGCATTTT
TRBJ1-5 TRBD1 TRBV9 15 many CASSAGTGINQPQHF TGTGCCAGCAGCGCCGGGACAGGGATAAATCAGCCCCAGCATTTT
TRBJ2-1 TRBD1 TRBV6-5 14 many CASSYWDSSNEQFF TGTGCCAGCAGTTACTGGGACAGTTCCAATGAGCAGTTCTTC
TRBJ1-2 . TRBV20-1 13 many CSAPREGPWGYTF TGCAGTGCTCCGAGGGAGGGCCCGTGGGGCTACACCTTC
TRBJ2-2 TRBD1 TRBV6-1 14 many CASRGDRGTGELFF TGTGCCAGCAGGGGGGACAGGGGCACCGGGGAGCTGTTTTTT
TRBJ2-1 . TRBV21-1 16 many CASSKVEGVGYNEQFF TGTGCCAGCAGCAAAGTCGAGGGAGTGGGCTACAATGAGCAGTTCTTC
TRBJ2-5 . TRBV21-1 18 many CASSKISSGQGAGGPQYF TGTGCCAGCAGCAAAATCTCCTCGGGACAGGGGGCTGGGGGGCCCCAGTACTTC
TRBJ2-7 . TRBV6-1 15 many CASSAPSKVIYEQYF TGTGCCAGCAGTGCCCCATCGAAGGTTATCTACGAGCAGTACTTC
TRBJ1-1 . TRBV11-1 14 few CASSLGQGGTEAFF TGTGCCAGCAGCTTAGGCCAGGGCGGGACTGAAGCTTTCTTT
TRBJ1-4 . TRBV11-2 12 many CASSSGFEKLFF TGTGCCAGCAGCTCAGGGTTTGAAAAACTGTTTTTT
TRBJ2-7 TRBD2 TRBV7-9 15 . CASSSSGSLSYEQYF TGTGCCAGCAGCTCTAGCGGTTCTCTGAGTTACGAGCAGTACTTC
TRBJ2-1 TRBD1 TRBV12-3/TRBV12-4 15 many CASSPGTGGYNEQFF TGTGCCAGCAGCCCCGGGACAGGGGGTTACAATGAGCAGTTCTTC
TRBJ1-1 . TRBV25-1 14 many CASSPHHGNTEAFF TGTGCCAGCAGTCCCCATCATGGGAACACTGAAGCTTTCTTT
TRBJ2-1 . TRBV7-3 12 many CASSQSVNEQFF TGTGCCAGCAGCCAAAGTGTCAATGAGCAGTTCTTC
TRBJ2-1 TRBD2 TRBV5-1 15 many CASSYLLAGAQEQFF TGCGCCAGCAGCTACCTTTTAGCGGGAGCACAAGAGCAGTTCTTC
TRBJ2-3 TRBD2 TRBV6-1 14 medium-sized CASGGSWHTDTQYF TGTGCCAGCGGCGGGAGCTGGCACACAGATACGCAGTATTTT
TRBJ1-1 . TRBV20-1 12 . CSAILSLTEAFF TGCAGTGCTATTCTCTCTCTCACTGAAGCTTTCTTT
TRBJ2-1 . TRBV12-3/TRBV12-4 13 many CASSLVGDSEQFF TGTGCCAGCAGTTTAGTCGGGGATAGTGAGCAGTTCTTC
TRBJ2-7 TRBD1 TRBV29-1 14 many CSVPQGQGGYEQYF TGCAGCGTACCTCAGGGACAGGGAGGCTACGAGCAGTACTTC
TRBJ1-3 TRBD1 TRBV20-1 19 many CSARVPQLGQGWPGNTIYF TGCAGTGCTAGAGTTCCTCAACTGGGACAGGGCTGGCCTGGAAACACCATATATTTT
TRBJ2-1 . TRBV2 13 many CASTQLGYNEQFF TGTGCCAGCACCCAACTAGGTTACAATGAGCAGTTCTTC
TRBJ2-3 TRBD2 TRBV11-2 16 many CASSLKTSGVTDTQYF TGTGCCAGCAGCCTAAAGACTAGCGGGGTCACAGATACGCAGTATTTT
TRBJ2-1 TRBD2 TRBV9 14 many CASSVATSVNEQFF TGTGCCAGCAGCGTAGCAACTAGCGTCAATGAGCAGTTCTTC
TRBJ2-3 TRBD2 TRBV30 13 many CAFTSVFTDTQYF TGTGCCTTTACTAGCGTCTTCACAGATACGCAGTATTTT
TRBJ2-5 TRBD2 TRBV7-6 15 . CASSRGGLSTETQYF TGTGCCAGCAGCCGGGGGGGACTCTCAACGGAGACCCAGTACTTC
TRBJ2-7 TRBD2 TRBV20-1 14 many CSASSTSGSYEQYF TGCAGTGCTAGTTCCACTAGCGGCTCCTACGAGCAGTACTTC
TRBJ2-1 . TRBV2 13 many CASSEQGNNEQFF TGTGCCAGCAGTGAACAGGGAAACAATGAGCAGTTCTTC
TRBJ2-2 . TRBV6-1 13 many CAIGTSNTGELFF TGTGCCATTGGGACCTCGAACACCGGGGAGCTGTTTTTT
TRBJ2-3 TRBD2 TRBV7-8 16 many CASSFVTSGRADTQYF TGTGCCAGCAGCTTTGTGACTAGCGGGAGGGCAGATACGCAGTATTTT
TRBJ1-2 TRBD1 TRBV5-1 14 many CASSTDRADYGYTF TGCGCCAGCAGCACGGACAGGGCGGACTATGGCTACACCTTC
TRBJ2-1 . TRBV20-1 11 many CSAEAADEQFF TGCAGTGCCGAGGCAGCGGATGAGCAGTTCTTC
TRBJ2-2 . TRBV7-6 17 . CASSLAFKGTGTGELFF TGTGCCAGCAGCTTAGCGTTTAAGGGGACGGGCACCGGGGAGCTGTTTTTT